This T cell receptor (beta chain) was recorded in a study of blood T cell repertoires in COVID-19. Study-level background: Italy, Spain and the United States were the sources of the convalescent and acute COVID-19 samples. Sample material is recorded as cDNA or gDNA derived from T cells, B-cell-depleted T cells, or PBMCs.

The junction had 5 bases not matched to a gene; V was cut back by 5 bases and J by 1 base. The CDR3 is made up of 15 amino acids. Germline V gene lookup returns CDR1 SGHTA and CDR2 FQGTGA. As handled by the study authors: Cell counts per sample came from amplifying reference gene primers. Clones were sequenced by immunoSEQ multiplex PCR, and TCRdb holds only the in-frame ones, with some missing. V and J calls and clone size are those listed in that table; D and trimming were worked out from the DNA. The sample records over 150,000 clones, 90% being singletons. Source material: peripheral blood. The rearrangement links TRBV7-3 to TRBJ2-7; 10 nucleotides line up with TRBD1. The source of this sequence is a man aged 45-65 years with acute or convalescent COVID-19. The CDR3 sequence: CASSPGTGVSYEQYF. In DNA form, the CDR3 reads TGTGCCAGCAGCCCCGGGACAGGGGTTTCCTACGAGCAGTACTTC.